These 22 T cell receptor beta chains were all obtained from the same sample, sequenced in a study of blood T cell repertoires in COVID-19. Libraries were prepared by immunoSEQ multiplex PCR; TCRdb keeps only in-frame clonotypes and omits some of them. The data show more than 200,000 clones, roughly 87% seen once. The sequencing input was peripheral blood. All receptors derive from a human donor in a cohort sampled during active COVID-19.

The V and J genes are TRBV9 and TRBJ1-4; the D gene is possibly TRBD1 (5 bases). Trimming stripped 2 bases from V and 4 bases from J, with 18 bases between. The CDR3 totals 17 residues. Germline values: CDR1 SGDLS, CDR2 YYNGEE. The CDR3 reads CASSVGGPGRNNEKLFF. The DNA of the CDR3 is TGTGCCAGCAGCGTGGGAGGCCCGGGACGTAATAATGAAAAACTGTTTTTT.

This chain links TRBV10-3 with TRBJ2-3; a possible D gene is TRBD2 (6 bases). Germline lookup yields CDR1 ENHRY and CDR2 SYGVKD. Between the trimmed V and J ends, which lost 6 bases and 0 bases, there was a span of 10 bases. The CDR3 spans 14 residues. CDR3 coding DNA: TGTGCCATCAGGGGCGGGGATAGCACAGATACGCAGTATTTT. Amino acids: CAIRGGDSTDTQYF.

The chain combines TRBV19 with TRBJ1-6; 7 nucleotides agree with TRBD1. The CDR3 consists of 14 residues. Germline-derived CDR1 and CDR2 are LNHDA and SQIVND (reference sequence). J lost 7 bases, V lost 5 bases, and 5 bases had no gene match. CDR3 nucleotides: TGTGCCAGTAGTGCGGGACAGCGGAATTCACCCCTCCACTTT. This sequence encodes CASSAGQRNSPLHF.

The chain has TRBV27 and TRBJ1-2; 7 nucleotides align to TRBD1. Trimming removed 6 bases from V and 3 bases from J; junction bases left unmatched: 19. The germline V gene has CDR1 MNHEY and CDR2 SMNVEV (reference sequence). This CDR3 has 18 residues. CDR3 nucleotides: TGTGCCAGCAGCCGACAGGGTCTACCTAATGGGGGTGACTATGGCTACACCTTC. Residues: CASSRQGLPNGGDYGYTF.

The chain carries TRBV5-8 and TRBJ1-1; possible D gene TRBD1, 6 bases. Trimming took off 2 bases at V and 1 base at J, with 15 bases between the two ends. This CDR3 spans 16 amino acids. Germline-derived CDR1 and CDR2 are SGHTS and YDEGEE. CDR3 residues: CASSFHGGSGNTEAFF. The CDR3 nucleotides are TGTGCCAGCAGCTTTCATGGGGGCAGCGGGAACACTGAAGCTTTCTTT.

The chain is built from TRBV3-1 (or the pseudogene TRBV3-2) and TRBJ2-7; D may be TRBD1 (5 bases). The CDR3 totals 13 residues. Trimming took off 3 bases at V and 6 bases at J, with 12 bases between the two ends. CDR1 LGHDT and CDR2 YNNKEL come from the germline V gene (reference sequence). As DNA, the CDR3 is TGTGCCAGCAGCCACACGCAGGGTGGCGAGCAGTACTTC. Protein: CASSHTQGGEQYF.

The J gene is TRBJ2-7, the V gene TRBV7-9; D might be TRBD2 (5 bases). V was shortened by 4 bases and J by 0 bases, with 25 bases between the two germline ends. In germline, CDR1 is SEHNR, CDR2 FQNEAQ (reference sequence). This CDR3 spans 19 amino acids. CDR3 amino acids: CASSSLTTNGLTASYEQYF. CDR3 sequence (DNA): TGTGCCAGCAGCTCGCTCACCACAAATGGACTCACGGCCTCCTACGAGCAGTACTTC.

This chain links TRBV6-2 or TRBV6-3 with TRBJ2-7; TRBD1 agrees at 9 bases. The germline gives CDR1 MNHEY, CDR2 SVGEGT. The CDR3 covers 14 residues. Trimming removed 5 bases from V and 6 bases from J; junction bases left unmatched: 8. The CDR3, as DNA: TGTGCCAGCAGTACCATATCGACAGGGGGCGAGCAGTACTTC. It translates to CASSTISTGGEQYF.

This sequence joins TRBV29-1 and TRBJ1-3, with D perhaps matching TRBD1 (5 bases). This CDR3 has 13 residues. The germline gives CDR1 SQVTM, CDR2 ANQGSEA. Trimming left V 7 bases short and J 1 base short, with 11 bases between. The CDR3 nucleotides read TGCAGCGCTACCCAGGGTTCTGGAAACACCATATATTTT. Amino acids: CSATQGSGNTIYF.

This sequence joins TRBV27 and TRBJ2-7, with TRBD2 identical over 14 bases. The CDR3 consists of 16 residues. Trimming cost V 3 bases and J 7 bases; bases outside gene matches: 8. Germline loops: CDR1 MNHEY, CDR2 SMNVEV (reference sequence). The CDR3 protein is CASSFGLAGGFREQYF. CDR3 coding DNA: TGTGCCAGCAGTTTTGGACTAGCGGGGGGATTTCGAGAGCAGTACTTC.

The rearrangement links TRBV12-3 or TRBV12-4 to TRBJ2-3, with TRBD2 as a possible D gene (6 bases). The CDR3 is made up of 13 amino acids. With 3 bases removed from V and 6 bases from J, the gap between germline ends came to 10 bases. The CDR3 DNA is TGTGCCAGCAGTTTTGTTCGGGGGGATACGCAGTATTTT. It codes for CASSFVRGDTQYF.

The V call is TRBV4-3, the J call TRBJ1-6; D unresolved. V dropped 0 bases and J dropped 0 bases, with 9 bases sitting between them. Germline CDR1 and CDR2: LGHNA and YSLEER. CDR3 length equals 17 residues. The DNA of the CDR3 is TGCGCCAGCAGCCAAGACGACGGGAGCTCCTATAATTCACCCCTCCACTTT. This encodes CASSQDDGSSYNSPLHF.

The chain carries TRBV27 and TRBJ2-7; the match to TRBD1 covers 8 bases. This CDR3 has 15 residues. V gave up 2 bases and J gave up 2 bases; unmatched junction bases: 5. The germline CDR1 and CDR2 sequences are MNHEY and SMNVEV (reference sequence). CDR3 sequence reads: CASSLRTGFTYEQYF. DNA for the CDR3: TGTGCCAGCAGTTTACGGACAGGGTTTACCTACGAGCAGTACTTC.

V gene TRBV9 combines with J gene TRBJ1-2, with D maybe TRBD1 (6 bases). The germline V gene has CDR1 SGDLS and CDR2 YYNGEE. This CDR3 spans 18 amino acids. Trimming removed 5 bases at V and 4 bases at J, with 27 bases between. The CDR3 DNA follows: TGTGCCAGCAGTCGTAGAGGGCAGGGGCAGGGCCCTGGCTATGGCTACACCTTC. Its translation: CASSRRGQGQGPGYGYTF.

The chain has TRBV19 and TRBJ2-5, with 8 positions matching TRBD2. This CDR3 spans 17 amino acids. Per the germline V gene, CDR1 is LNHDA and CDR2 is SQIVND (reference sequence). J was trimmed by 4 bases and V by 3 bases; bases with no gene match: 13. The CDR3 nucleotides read TGTGCCAGTAGTATTGGTCTAGCGGGCCGTTACGGAGAGACCCAGTACTTC. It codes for CASSIGLAGRYGETQYF.

CDR3 nucleotides: TGCGCCAGCAGCTTGGGTTCTCGGTACGAGCAGTACTTC. This sequence encodes CASSLGSRYEQYF. The chain joins TRBV5-1 to TRBJ2-7; no clear D. The CDR3 extends over 13 amino acids. CDR1 is SGHRS and CDR2 is YFSETQ in the germline V gene. The ends were cut back, 0 bases at V and 4 bases at J, with 8 bases in the middle.

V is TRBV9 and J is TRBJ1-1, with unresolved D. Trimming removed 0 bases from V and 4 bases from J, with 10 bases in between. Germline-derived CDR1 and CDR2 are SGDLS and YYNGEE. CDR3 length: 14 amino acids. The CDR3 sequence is CASSVGELSTEAFF. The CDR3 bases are TGTGCCAGCAGCGTAGGGGAGTTAAGCACTGAAGCTTTCTTT.

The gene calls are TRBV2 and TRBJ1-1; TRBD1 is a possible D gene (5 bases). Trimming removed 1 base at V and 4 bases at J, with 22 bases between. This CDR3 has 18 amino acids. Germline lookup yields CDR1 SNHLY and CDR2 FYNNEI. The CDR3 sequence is CASSEGGDGKPRGTEAFF. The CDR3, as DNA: TGTGCCAGCAGTGAAGGGGGGGACGGTAAACCTCGGGGCACTGAAGCTTTCTTT.

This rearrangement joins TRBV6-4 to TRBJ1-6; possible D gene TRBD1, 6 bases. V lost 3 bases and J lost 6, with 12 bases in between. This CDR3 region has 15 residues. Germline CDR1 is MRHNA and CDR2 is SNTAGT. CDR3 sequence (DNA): TGTGCCAGCAGTGAACAGGGAGGGAGTAATTCACCCCTCCACTTT. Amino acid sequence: CASSEQGGSNSPLHF.

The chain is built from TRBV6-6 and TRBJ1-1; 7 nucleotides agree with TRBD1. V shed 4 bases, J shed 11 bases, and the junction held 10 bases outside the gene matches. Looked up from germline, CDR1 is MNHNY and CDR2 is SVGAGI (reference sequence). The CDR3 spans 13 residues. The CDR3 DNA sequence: TGTGCCAGCAGTTCATTGACAGGGCCGAGGGCTTTCTTT. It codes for CASSSLTGPRAFF.

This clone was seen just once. The CDR3 protein is CASSASGTGGRKLFF. Written as DNA, the CDR3 is TGTGCCAGCAGCGCCTCCGGGACAGGGGGCCGAAAACTGTTTTTT. The rearrangement uses TRBV7-2 and TRBJ1-4; 12 nucleotides align to TRBD1. The CDR3 extends over 15 amino acids. CDR1 and CDR2 from the germline V gene are SGHTA and FQGNSA. Unmatched junction bases numbered 8, after V lost 5 bases and J lost 10 bases.

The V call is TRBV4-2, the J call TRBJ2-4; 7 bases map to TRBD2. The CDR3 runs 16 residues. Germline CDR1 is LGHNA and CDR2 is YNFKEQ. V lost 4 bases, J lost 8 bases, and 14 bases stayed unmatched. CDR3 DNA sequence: TGTGCCAGCAGCCCCCTTATCCGCGGGAGCGGGGACATTCAGTACTTC. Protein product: CASSPLIRGSGDIQYF.